The present T cell receptor (delta chain) was sequenced within a study of gamma-delta T cells after stem cell transplantation (dated by TCRdb to 2016 to 2018). Libraries were prepared through RT-PCR. Sequencing used an Illumina MiSeq. Clone calls in TCRdb were regenerated from the public reads with CATT, after which identical DNA sequences shared one row. The sample table lists approximately 1,400 delta-chain clones, 5% to 7% of them with a count of one. Jointly, the top ten make up 20% to 25% of the sample. Judged by its sample share, this clone qualifies as large (0.1 to 1%). Its recognized antigen is unknown. Nothing much larger sits one base from this clone, and base qualities are not available. Other DNA sequences within the sample encode an identical CDR3. Per the germline V gene, GEAIGNYY is the CDR1 and EKD is the CDR2. The CDR3 holds 14 amino acids from the cysteine to the phenylalanine. The retained sequence is limited to the CDR3, 42 bases, with the frame set at the first base. V gives up 2 bases and J gives up 2 bases, and the segment between their germline ends measures 11 bases.

Material for sequencing was gamma-delta T cells. This receptor was obtained from a human donor. It is not recorded whose cells these are; they may come from a transplant donor. The V and J segments used are TRDV2 and TRDJ1, with a weak D call of TRDD3 (5 bases match). Here the CDR3 is given as CACDSLLETDKLIF. The bases are TGTGCCTGTGACAGTCTACTGGAGACCGATAAACTCATCTTT.